Listed below are T cell receptor beta chains from one sample, sequenced in a study of blood T cell repertoires in COVID-19. The table came from immunoSEQ multiplex PCR; TCRdb's copy has only in-frame clones and leaves some out. The sample consists of approximately 190,000 clones, roughly 90% of them appearing once. Sequenced: peripheral blood. These receptors were collected from a man aged 45-60 years with acute or convalescent COVID-19. Both conserved end residues are part of each CDR3. D genes are given only for firm matches. Part of the rows lack a size; the others show once, few, many or a class for expanded clones.

.	TRBJ2-2	TRBV5-1	.	TGCGCCAGCAGCTTACTACAGGGCGGCAGGGCCGGGGAGCTGTTTTTT	CASSLLQGGRAGELFF
TRBD1	TRBJ1-1	TRBV27	.	TGTGCCAGCAGTCCGAGGACAGGGTGGGGGGCTGAAGCTTTCTTT	CASSPRTGWGAEAFF
.	TRBJ1-3	TRBV28	.	TGTGCCACCGGTGGGCAGCTGGGAAACACCATATATTTT	CATGGQLGNTIYF
.	TRBJ1-5	TRBV2	.	TGTGCCAGCAGTGAAGGGAGGTTCCAGCCCCAGCATTTT	CASSEGRFQPQHF
.	TRBJ1-5	TRBV28	.	TGTGCCAGCAGTTTAATTTTCGGGAGCAATCAGCCCCAGCATTTT	CASSLIFGSNQPQHF
.	TRBJ1-4	TRBV10-3	.	TGTGCCATCAGTGAGGCGCGGGGCCGGGATGAAAAACTGTTTTTT	CAISEARGRDEKLFF
.	TRBJ2-5	TRBV19	.	TGTGCCAGTAGTATAGGACAGGGTTTCTTCCGGGGGCTAGAGACCCAGTACTTC	CASSIGQGFFRGLETQYF
.	TRBJ2-2	TRBV28	.	TGTGCCAGCAGCCCGCTCAGCCGGGCGAACACCGGGGAGCTGTTTTTT	CASSPLSRANTGELFF
.	TRBJ2-1	TRBV9	.	TGTGCCAGCAGCGTAGTGGGTAGGAGTCCTGATGAGCAGTTCTTC	CASSVVGRSPDEQFF
.	TRBJ1-3	TRBV7-6	.	TGTGCCAGCAGCACGAAGGTGGGCTCCGGAAACACCATATATTTT	CASSTKVGSGNTIYF
TRBD1	TRBJ1-5	TRBV19	.	TGTGCCAGTAGTGCAGTTTTTCAGGGGGCGAGCCAGCCCCAGCATTTT	CASSAVFQGASQPQHF
.	TRBJ1-5	TRBV19	.	TGTGCCAGTAGTACCCACAGGGCGAGCAATCAGCCCCAGCATTTT	CASSTHRASNQPQHF
.	TRBJ2-5	TRBV28	.	TGTGCCAGCAGGGGATGGGATCCAGGGCTACAAGAGACCCAGTACTTC	CASRGWDPGLQETQYF
.	TRBJ1-6	TRBV7-2	.	TGTGCCAGCAGCTTATACAGAACCTATAATTCACCCCTCCACTTT	CASSLYRTYNSPLHF
.	TRBJ2-1	TRBV6-5	.	TGTGCCAGCAGTCCCCCGTACAATGAGCAGTTCTTC	CASSPPYNEQFF
TRBD2	TRBJ2-5	TRBV7-2	.	TGTGCCAGCAGCTTGCCAGGAGCGGGGCAAGAGACCCAGTACTTC	CASSLPGAGQETQYF
.	TRBJ1-5	TRBV9	once	TGTGCCAGCAGCGACCAGTTTGGCAATCAGCCCCAGCATTTT	CASSDQFGNQPQHF
TRBD2	TRBJ2-2	TRBV19	.	TGTGCCAGTAGTATCGATGCGGGAGGGCACACCGGGGAGCTGTTTTTT	CASSIDAGGHTGELFF
.	TRBJ2-4	TRBV20-1	.	TGCAGTGCTAGTCCCCCAGTAGCCAAAAACATTCAGTACTTC	CSASPPVAKNIQYF
.	TRBJ2-1	TRBV7-2	.	TGTGCCAGCAGCCCCTCGGGGTCTGCCTACAATGAGCAGTTCTTC	CASSPSGSAYNEQFF
.	TRBJ1-1	TRBV7-2	.	TGTGCCAGCAGCGGACAGTATGGGAAGAACACTGAAGCTTTCTTT	CASSGQYGKNTEAFF
.	TRBJ1-2	TRBV6-5	.	TGTGCCAGCAGTTACTCGAACTTTGGGAGCTATGGCTACACCTTC	CASSYSNFGSYGYTF
.	TRBJ1-5	TRBV10-3	.	TGTGCCATCAGTGTTAATAATCAGCCCCAGCATTTT	CAISVNNQPQHF
TRBD2	TRBJ2-1	TRBV4-2	.	TGTGCCAGCAGCCAAGATAATTTGGCGCGGGGGGGGAGCTCCTACAATGAGCAGTTCTTC	CASSQDNLARGGSSYNEQFF
.	TRBJ2-5	TRBV6-6	.	TGTGCCAGCACCGAAGCTGGAGGGGAAGAGACCCAGTACTTC	CASTEAGGEETQYF
TRBD1	TRBJ2-5	TRBV5-1	once	TGCGCCAGCAGCGTCCGGGACAGACAAGAGACCCAGTACTTC	CASSVRDRQETQYF
TRBD1	TRBJ1-5	TRBV18	.	TGTGCCAGCTCACTCGGGACAGGTGTTTATCAGCCCCAGCATTTT	CASSLGTGVYQPQHF
TRBD1	TRBJ2-2	TRBV19	few	TGTGCCAGTAGAACAGGGGCCCTGAACACCGGGGAGCTGTTTTTT	CASRTGALNTGELFF
.	TRBJ2-7	TRBV7-9	.	TGTGCCAGCAGCTCCGAAGCGCAGACAGGGAGGACTACCTCCTACGAGCAGTACTTC	CASSSEAQTGRTTSYEQYF
TRBD2	TRBJ2-1	TRBV7-3	once	TGTGCCAGCAGCTTAAACGGCGGGAGCTCCTACAATGAGCAGTTCTTC	CASSLNGGSSYNEQFF
TRBD2	TRBJ2-3	TRBV28	.	TGTGCCAGCAGCTTACAGCACACGGGGGGGCGAGGAGATACGCAGTATTTT	CASSLQHTGGRGDTQYF
.	TRBJ2-5	TRBV7-9	.	TGTGCCAGCAGCTCACCAGACATTCCAGAGACCCAGTACTTC	CASSSPDIPETQYF
TRBD1	TRBJ1-2	TRBV7-8	.	TGTGCCAGCAGCTTAAGGGGGACAGGGGACGGCTACACCTTC	CASSLRGTGDGYTF
.	TRBJ1-6	TRBV6-5	few	TGTGCCAGCTTTAGGGGAGGCACACCCCTCCACTTT	CASFRGGTPLHF
.	TRBJ2-1	TRBV24-1	.	TGTGCCACCAGTGGGCAGGGTTTTGAGCAGTTCTTC	CATSGQGFEQFF
.	TRBJ1-2	TRBV28	.	TGTGCCAGCAGTACCGGACAATTAAACGGCTACACCTTC	CASSTGQLNGYTF
.	TRBJ2-5	TRBV5-1	few	TGCGCCAGCAGCTTGGATGGGAGCCGGGCCCAGTACTTC	CASSLDGSRAQYF
TRBD1	TRBJ2-7	TRBV19	.	TGTGCCAGTAGTTACACAGGGGGTCACGAGCAGTACTTC	CASSYTGGHEQYF
TRBD2	TRBJ2-2	TRBV7-9	.	TGTGCCAGCAGCCCACCCGGACTAGCGGGGGGGCCAAGGACCGGGGAGCTGTTTTTT	CASSPPGLAGGPRTGELFF
TRBD1	TRBJ1-2	TRBV27	.	TGTGCCAGCAGTTTATACCCCACCAGGGGGAACTATGGCTACACCTTC	CASSLYPTRGNYGYTF
.	TRBJ2-3	TRBV18	.	TGTGCCAGCTCACTCCGACCGGCGGGTGGCACAGATACGCAGTATTTT	CASSLRPAGGTDTQYF
TRBD1	TRBJ1-5	TRBV24-1	.	TGTGCCACCAGTGAGTCCGGGACAGGGGTTCAGCCCCAGCATTTT	CATSESGTGVQPQHF
TRBD1	TRBJ2-1	TRBV4-1	.	TGCGCCAGCAGCCAATGGGACAGGGGGCTTATTACGAATGAGCAGTTCTTC	CASSQWDRGLITNEQFF
TRBD1	TRBJ2-1	TRBV24-1	.	TGTGCCACCAGTGACCCGGGACAGGGGGATTACAATGAGCAGTTCTTC	CATSDPGQGDYNEQFF
.	TRBJ2-3	TRBV7-9	.	TGTGCCAGCAGCTCGCCAGGGGTGGGTATAGATACGCAGTATTTT	CASSSPGVGIDTQYF
TRBD1	TRBJ2-7	TRBV28	.	TGTGCCAGCAGTCTAGGGACAGGGGAAGGACACGAGCAGTACTTC	CASSLGTGEGHEQYF
.	TRBJ2-3	TRBV4-1	.	TGCGCCAGCAGCCAAGTAGCGCGAGACCTCACAGATACGCAGTATTTT	CASSQVARDLTDTQYF
.	TRBJ1-5	TRBV6-2/TRBV6-3	.	TGTGCCAGCAGTCCCGGCGCCTCAGGGAGGTATATCGGCAATCAGCCCCAGCATTTT	CASSPGASGRYIGNQPQHF
.	TRBJ1-1	TRBV21-1	.	TGTGCCAGCCGGGGGTGGGGGGAAGAGGACACTGAAGCTTTCTTT	CASRGWGEEDTEAFF
TRBD1	TRBJ2-5	TRBV10-3	.	TGTGCCACTACCGGGACAGGAGGAGGAGAGACCCAGTACTTC	CATTGTGGGETQYF
TRBD1	TRBJ1-3	TRBV29-1	.	TGCAGCGTTGGACACGACAGGGCGGCTGGAAACACCATATATTTT	CSVGHDRAAGNTIYF
.	TRBJ2-7	TRBV7-6	.	TGTGCCAGCAGCTTTACCGGGTACGAGCAGTACTTC	CASSFTGYEQYF
TRBD1	TRBJ1-1	TRBV27	.	TGTGCCAGCAGTTCGTTGGGACAGGGTACGGCAGCTTTCTTT	CASSSLGQGTAAFF
TRBD1	TRBJ2-2	TRBV28	.	TGTGCCAGGAGAGACAGGGTTACCGGGGAGCTGTTTTTT	CARRDRVTGELFF
.	TRBJ2-1	TRBV29-1	.	TGCAGCCAGTCCCCGGGTTTAGGTGAGCAGTTCTTC	CSQSPGLGEQFF
TRBD2	TRBJ2-2	TRBV5-1	.	TGCGCCAGCAGCCCGACTAGCGGGGGGACTCGATCCACCGGGGAGCTGTTTTTT	CASSPTSGGTRSTGELFF
TRBD1	TRBJ2-3	TRBV29-1	.	TGCAGCGTTGATCCTTTGAGGGTCAGGGGGGATACGCAGTATTTT	CSVDPLRVRGDTQYF
.	TRBJ2-3	TRBV7-2	.	TGTGCCAGCAGCGTTAGGCTTCTAGTACCGGGCACAGATACGCAGTATTTT	CASSVRLLVPGTDTQYF